This T cell receptor (beta chain) was documented in a study of identical twins. Study observations and caveats: Cross-sectional statistics underpinned the conclusions; the same donors were not followed.

This clonotype was observed many times. Antigen: not known. TCRdb analysed the 5' RACE reads with MiXCR anew, one entry per CDR3 protein. The sample lists around 250,000 distinct CDR3 sequences; about 13% were seen once. These data also formed part of another study, on yellow fever vaccine responses in identical twins.

Sequencing used memory (CD45RO+) T cells sorted from blood. The receptor was derived from a woman under 30 in good health.

The CDR3 DNA follows: TGCAGTGCCATGACAGGGTCAACAGATACGCAGTATTTT. This encodes CSAMTGSTDTQYF. The chain links TRBV20-1 to TRBJ2-3; 7 bases are a match to TRBD1. Germline CDR1 reads DFQATT; CDR2 reads SNEGSKA (reference sequence). V shed 6 bases, J shed 3 bases, and the junction held 6 bases outside the gene matches. The CDR3 has 13 amino acids.